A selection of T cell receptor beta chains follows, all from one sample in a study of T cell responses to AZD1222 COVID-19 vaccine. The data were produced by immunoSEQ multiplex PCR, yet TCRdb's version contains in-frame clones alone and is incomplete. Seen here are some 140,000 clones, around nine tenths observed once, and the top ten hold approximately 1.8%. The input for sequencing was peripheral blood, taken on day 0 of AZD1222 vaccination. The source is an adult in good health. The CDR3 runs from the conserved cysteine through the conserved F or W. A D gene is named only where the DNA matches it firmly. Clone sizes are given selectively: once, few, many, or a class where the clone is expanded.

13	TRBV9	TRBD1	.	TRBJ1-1	CASSLTGGGEAFF	TGTGCCAGCAGCTTAACAGGGGGAGGTGAAGCTTTCTTT
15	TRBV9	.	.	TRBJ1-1	CASSLDGGPNTEAFF	TGTGCCAGCAGCTTAGACGGGGGCCCGAACACTGAAGCTTTCTTT
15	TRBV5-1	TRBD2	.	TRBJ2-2	CASSLQTSGAGELFF	TGCGCCAGCAGCTTACAGACTAGCGGGGCCGGGGAGCTGTTTTTT
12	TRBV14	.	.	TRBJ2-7	CASSQERYEQYF	TGTGCCAGCAGCCAAGAGAGATACGAGCAGTACTTC
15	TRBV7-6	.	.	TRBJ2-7	CASSSKGGSQYEQYF	TGTGCCAGCAGCTCGAAGGGCGGCAGTCAGTACGAGCAGTACTTC
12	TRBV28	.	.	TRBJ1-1	CAGGVQDTEAFF	TGCGCGGGAGGGGTCCAAGACACTGAAGCTTTCTTT
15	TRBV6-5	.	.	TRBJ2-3	CASSYSQGSTDTQYF	TGTGCCAGCAGTTACTCGCAGGGGAGCACAGATACGCAGTATTTT
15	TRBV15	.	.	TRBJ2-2	CATSRKQGSPGELFF	TGTGCCACCAGCAGAAAACAGGGTTCCCCCGGGGAGCTGTTTTTT
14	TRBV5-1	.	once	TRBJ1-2	CASSLEPVEDGYTF	TGCGCCAGCAGCTTGGAACCAGTAGAGGATGGCTACACCTTC
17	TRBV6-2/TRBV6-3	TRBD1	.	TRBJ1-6	CASSYSTGSSYNSPLHF	TGTGCCAGCAGTTACTCGACAGGGAGCTCCTATAATTCACCCCTCCACTTT
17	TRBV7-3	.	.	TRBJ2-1	CASSLNSRQEAYNEQFF	TGTGCCAGCAGCTTAAACTCGAGACAGGAGGCCTACAATGAGCAGTTCTTC